This T cell receptor beta chain emerged from a study of blood T cell repertoires in COVID-19. Study background: Acute-phase and convalescent COVID-19 samples originated in the United States, Italy and Spain. T cells, B-cell-depleted T cells, or PBMCs supplied cDNA or gDNA.

V dropped 5 bases and J dropped 2; count of bases not matched to a gene: 9. Germline loops: CDR1 LNHDA, CDR2 SQIVND (reference sequence). This CDR3 contains 17 residues. In the original analysis: Reference gene primer amplification yielded estimated nucleated cell counts. TCRdb keeps only in-frame clones here, not all; method: immunoSEQ multiplex PCR. For V, J and clone size, that table is used; D and trimming come from the DNA. The sample gives 200,000 to 250,000 clones, 88% of which show up once; roughly 2.5% is in the top ten. The clonotype originates from a woman aged 55-75 years with acute or convalescent COVID-19. Material: peripheral blood. The J gene is TRBJ1-2, the V gene TRBV19, with TRBD1 identical over 12 bases. In DNA form, the CDR3 reads TGTGCCAGTAGTGTTCCGGGACAGGGGGCGCGGAACTATGGCTACACCTTC. Its protein is CASSVPGQGARNYGYTF. Using reference TRBV19 and TRBJ1-2 for the parts outside the CDR3, the full variable domain is DGGITQSPKYLFRKEGQNVTLSCEQNLNHDAMYWYRQDPGQGLRLIYYSQIVNDFQKGDIAEGYSVSREKKESFPLTVTSAQKNPTAFYLCASSVPGQGARNYGYTFGSGTRLTVV.